This T cell receptor (beta chain) was found in a study of OX40 agonist ivuxolimab in advanced cancers. Study in general: Partial responses were achieved by three patients, one with hepatocellular carcinoma and two with cutaneous melanoma. Study results and limitations: Doses of 0.1 to 3.0 mg/kg were accompanied by clonal expansion of CD4+ and CD8+ blood T cells by week 6.

Clones were read by immunoSEQ multiplex PCR, and TCRdb kept only the in-frame ones, dropping some. The top ten clones hold roughly 3.5% of a sample with about 51,000 clones, about 88% of them seen once. In regard to this clone: As yet, its antigen is unknown.

The CDR3 extends over 15 amino acids. Germline assignment: CDR1 SGHAT and CDR2 FQNNGV. J was trimmed by 2 bases and V by 1 base; bases with no gene match: 2. The source material was CD4+ or CD8+ T cells sorted from blood, sampled in a trial of the OX40 agonist ivuxolimab. J is TRBJ2-5 and V is TRBV11-2; TRBD2 agrees at 9 bases. The source of this sequence is an adult with an advanced solid tumor such as melanoma, head and neck, liver or kidney cancer. The CDR3 bases are TGTGCCAGCAGCTTAGTTAGCGGGGGTCAAGAGACCCAGTACTTC. This encodes CASSLVSGGQETQYF.